A selection of T cell receptor beta chains follows, all from one sample in a study of T cell responses to AZD1222 COVID-19 vaccine. The method was immunoSEQ multiplex PCR; TCRdb's version includes in-frame clones alone and lacks a portion of them. The data contain 170,000 or so clones, around 88% of them seen just once; the ten biggest clones take up about 9.9%. This specimen consisted of peripheral blood, obtained 28 days after the second AZD1222 dose. The receptors were gathered from an adult who received the AZD1222 COVID-19 vaccine. CDR3s include the opening cysteine and the closing phenylalanine or tryptophan. The D gene is left open where the match is weak. The size entry is marked missing in some rows and otherwise reads once, few, many or a size class.

d_call j_call v_call clone_size cdr3_length cdr3_aa cdr3_nt
NA TRBJ2-5 TRBV7-8 NA 11 CASSLQETQYF TGTGCCAGCAGCTTACAGGAGACCCAGTACTTC
NA TRBJ2-2 TRBV6-2/TRBV6-3 NA 15 CASSYLPGTTGELFF TGTGCCAGCAGTTACTTACCAGGGACAACCGGGGAGCTGTTTTTT
NA TRBJ2-1 TRBV7-9 NA 15 CASSLSSAYYNEQFF TGTGCCAGCAGCTTATCTAGCGCTTACTACAATGAGCAGTTCTTC
TRBD1 TRBJ1-2 TRBV7-2 NA 16 CASSQQGAGGTIGYTF TGTGCCAGCAGCCAACAGGGGGCGGGAGGGACTATTGGCTACACCTTC
TRBD1 TRBJ1-1 TRBV5-1 NA 14 CASSWDRANTEAFF TGCGCCAGCAGCTGGGACAGGGCGAACACTGAAGCTTTCTTT
TRBD1 TRBJ2-7 TRBV11-3 NA 16 CASSPPRDRTSREQYF TGTGCCAGCAGCCCCCCCCGGGACAGGACCTCGAGAGAGCAGTACTTC
NA TRBJ1-1 TRBV7-6 NA 12 CASSQANTEAFF TGTGCCAGCAGCCAGGCCAACACTGAAGCTTTCTTT
NA TRBJ2-7 TRBV9 NA 15 CASSPHPRGTYEQYF TGTGCCAGCAGCCCCCACCCCCGGGGAACCTACGAGCAGTACTTC
NA TRBJ2-7 TRBV18 NA 13 CASSPSGTYEQYF TGTGCCAGCTCACCATCCGGAACCTACGAGCAGTACTTC
TRBD1 TRBJ2-5 TRBV5-1 NA 16 CASSLNYRGREETQYF TGCGCCAGCAGCCTAAACTACAGGGGCCGGGAAGAGACCCAGTACTTC
TRBD2 TRBJ2-5 TRBV6-2/TRBV6-3 NA 16 CASSLSGGAWQETQYF TGTGCCAGCAGTCTTAGCGGGGGGGCGTGGCAAGAGACCCAGTACTTC
NA TRBJ2-1 TRBV7-2 NA 15 CASSLARLVRSEQFF TGTGCCAGCAGCTTAGCGAGGTTAGTTCGGAGTGAGCAGTTCTTC
TRBD1 TRBJ2-7 TRBV5-1 few 14 CASSFTGGSYEQYF TGCGCCAGCAGCTTCACAGGGGGCTCCTACGAGCAGTACTTC
NA TRBJ1-4 TRBV5-1 NA 15 CASSFWTGEIEKLFF TGCGCCAGCAGCTTTTGGACCGGAGAGATTGAAAAACTGTTTTTT
NA TRBJ1-2 TRBV6-5 NA 14 CASSPRRGTYGYTF TGTGCCAGCAGCCCCCGCCGAGGGACCTATGGCTACACCTTC
NA TRBJ2-7 TRBV12-3/TRBV12-4 NA 11 CASSTAGVQYF TGTGCCAGCAGTACCGCAGGGGTGCAGTACTTC
TRBD2 TRBJ2-7 TRBV29-1 NA 18 CSVERSRAGGLAGMEQYF TGCAGCGTTGAACGGTCGCGGGCAGGGGGACTAGCGGGGATGGAGCAGTACTTC
TRBD2 TRBJ2-1 TRBV11-2 NA 20 CASSLDRTGGTGGLYNEQFF TGTGCCAGCAGCTTAGACAGGACCGGGGGCACGGGGGGGCTATACAATGAGCAGTTCTTC
NA TRBJ2-2 TRBV30 NA 15 CAWTRGSANTGELFF TGTGCCTGGACTAGGGGCAGCGCGAACACCGGGGAGCTGTTTTTT
NA TRBJ1-2 TRBV7-8 few 16 CASSLWVQSGVDGYTF TGTGCCAGCAGCTTATGGGTACAGTCCGGCGTGGACGGCTACACCTTC
NA TRBJ1-1 TRBV5-1 few 12 CASSSPYTEAFF TGCGCCAGCAGCTCGCCGTACACTGAAGCTTTCTTT
NA TRBJ1-5 TRBV3-1/TRBV3-2 NA 14 CASSQDQSAQPQHF TGTGCCAGCAGCCAAGATCAGTCCGCTCAGCCCCAGCATTTT
NA TRBJ2-1 TRBV6-1 NA 14 CASSEQGSYNEQFF TGTGCCAGCAGTGAGCAGGGCTCCTACAATGAGCAGTTCTTC
TRBD1 TRBJ1-4 TRBV19 NA 17 CASSSDRGKDPDEKLFF TGTGCCAGTAGCTCGGACAGGGGAAAGGACCCGGACGAAAAACTGTTTTTT
TRBD1 TRBJ1-1 TRBV5-1 NA 14 CASSSGGTATEAFF TGCGCCAGCAGCTCAGGGGGAACTGCCACTGAAGCTTTCTTT
TRBD1 TRBJ1-2 TRBV4-2 NA 15 CASSQDRGPYYGYTF TGTGCCAGCAGCCAGGACAGGGGGCCGTACTATGGCTACACCTTC
NA TRBJ1-5 TRBV21-1 few 17 CASSKAHGTGYNQPQHF TGTGCCAGCAGCAAAGCGCATGGGACAGGTTACAATCAGCCCCAGCATTTT
TRBD2 TRBJ2-7 TRBV7-6 NA 16 CASSLGSSGALGEQYF TGTGCCAGCAGCTTAGGATCTAGCGGGGCTCTCGGCGAGCAGTACTTC